Sequencing of this T cell receptor (beta chain) was carried out in a study of blood T cell repertoires in COVID-19. As for the study in general: Researchers got acute and convalescent COVID-19 samples from the United States, Italy and Spain. Sample material is recorded as cDNA or gDNA derived from T cells, B-cell-depleted T cells, or PBMCs.

As processed by the authors: The assay estimated nucleated cells by amplifying reference gene primers. TCRdb keeps only in-frame clones here, not all; method: immunoSEQ multiplex PCR. V, J and clone size are those of that table, while D and trimming were read from the DNA. The sample has about 240,000 clones, 88% seen once. Germline V gene lookup returns CDR1 LNHDA and CDR2 SQIVND (reference sequence). The CDR3 runs 15 residues. V shed 3 bases and J 4 bases; nucleotides not matched to a gene: 1. Source material: peripheral blood. The J gene is TRBJ2-5, the V gene TRBV19, with 14 positions matching TRBD2. This clonotype was sampled from a woman in her 30s with acute or convalescent COVID-19. DNA for the CDR3: TGTGCCAGTAGTATCGGACTAGCGGGAGGAGAGACCCAGTACTTC. Amino acids: CASSIGLAGGETQYF.